The present T cell receptor (beta chain) was sequenced within a study of T cell clonality in common variable immunodeficiency. Study outcomes and limitations: CVID subjects showed higher TCRbeta clonality than healthy controls.

This clone was picked up many times. Its antigen is not known. The read halts 3 residues ahead of the CDR3 end, with the missing end drawn from the germline J gene. J gave up 4 bases and V 8 bases, and 3 bases lay outside the gene matches. CDR1 GTSNPN and CDR2 SVGIG come from the germline V gene (reference sequence). The CDR3 spans 12 residues. Most patients and controls had Caucasian heritage. Sequencing used immunoSEQ multiplex PCR; TCRdb keeps in-frame clones, though not all of them. Singletons are absent from the sample, which has tens of thousands of clones. The sequenced material came from peripheral blood mononuclear cells. This chain links TRBV30 with TRBJ1-4; 8 bases match TRBD1. The TCR comes from a person aged 18 to 70 in good health. The sequenced CDR3 bases are TGTGCCCAAACAGGGGGTAATGAAAAA. It codes for CAQTGGNEK. The entire CDR3 sequence reads CAQTGGNEKLFF.